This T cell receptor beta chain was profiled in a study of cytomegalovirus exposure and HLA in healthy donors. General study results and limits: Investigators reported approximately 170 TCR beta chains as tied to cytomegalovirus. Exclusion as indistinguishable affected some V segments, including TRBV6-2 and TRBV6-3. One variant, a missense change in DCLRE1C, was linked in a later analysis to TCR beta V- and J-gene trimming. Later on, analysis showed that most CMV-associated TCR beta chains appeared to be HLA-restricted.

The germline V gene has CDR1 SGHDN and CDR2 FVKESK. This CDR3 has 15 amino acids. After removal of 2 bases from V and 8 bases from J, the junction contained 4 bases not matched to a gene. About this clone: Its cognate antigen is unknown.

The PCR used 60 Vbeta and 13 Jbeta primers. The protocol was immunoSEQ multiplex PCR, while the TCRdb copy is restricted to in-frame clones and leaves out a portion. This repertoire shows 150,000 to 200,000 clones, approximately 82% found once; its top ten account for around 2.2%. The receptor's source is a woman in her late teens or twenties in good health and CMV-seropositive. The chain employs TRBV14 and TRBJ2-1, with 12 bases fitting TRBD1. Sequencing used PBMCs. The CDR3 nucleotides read TGTGCCAGCAGCCAAACCGGGACAGGGGGCTATGAGCAGTTCTTC. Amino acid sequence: CASSQTGTGGYEQFF.